These 21 T cell receptor beta chains were all obtained from the same sample, sequenced in a study of T cells in localized non-small cell lung cancer. Assay: immunoSEQ multiplex PCR; the TCRdb copy retains only in-frame clones and omits some. The sample has tens of thousands of clones; roughly 90% are singletons. Sequenced here: peripheral blood, sampled before any cancer treatment. The receptors were gathered from a woman aged 40-69 years with stage I lung adenocarcinoma.

The chain couples TRBV7-9 to TRBJ1-2; unclear D gene. Germline values: CDR1 SEHNR, CDR2 FQNEAQ (reference sequence). The CDR3 has 16 residues. V was cut by 0 bases and J by 7 bases, with 18 bases left in between. CDR3 DNA: TGTGCCAGCAGCTTAGCGGACGGTCCCATCTGGCGTGGCTACACCTTC. This codes for CASSLADGPIWRGYTF.

CDR3 coding DNA: TGCAGCGGGGAACAGGGACATTCTGCCCAAGAGACCCAGTACTTC. It is translated as CSGEQGHSAQETQYF. V usage is TRBV29-1 and J usage is TRBJ2-5, with D perhaps TRBD1 (6 bases). V was pared by 7 bases and J by 1 base, with 19 bases between. Germline V gene data show CDR1 as SQVTM and CDR2 as ANQGSEA. The CDR3 runs 15 residues.

The rearrangement joins TRBV11-3 to TRBJ1-1; D remains ambiguous. This CDR3 spans 13 amino acids. Trimming stripped 3 bases from V and 0 bases from J, with 5 bases between. Germline lookup yields CDR1 SGHNT and CDR2 YENEEA. The CDR3 sequence is CASSFTVNTEAFF. The CDR3 DNA is TGTGCCAGCAGCTTTACAGTGAACACTGAAGCTTTCTTT.

The chain links TRBV7-3 to TRBJ2-1; TRBD1 agrees at 10 bases. The CDR3 consists of 16 residues. Germline CDR1 and CDR2: SGHTA and FQGTGA. V gave up 5 bases and J gave up 1 base; unmatched junction bases: 5. This CDR3 is CASSNQGQGSYNEQFF. CDR3 bases: TGTGCCAGCAGCAACCAGGGACAGGGGTCCTACAATGAGCAGTTCTTC.

J is TRBJ2-4 and V is TRBV28; D unclear. With 3 bases removed from V and 2 bases from J, the gap between germline ends came to 8 bases. This CDR3 is built from 14 residues. In germline, CDR1 is MDHEN, CDR2 SYDVKM. This chain's CDR3 is CASSLGRSKNIQYF. DNA of the CDR3: TGTGCCAGCAGTTTGGGAAGATCCAAAAACATTCAGTACTTC.

V and J are TRBV2 and TRBJ1-2; D ambiguous. CDR3 size: 11 residues. Deletions cut 8 bases from V and 3 bases from J, with 7 bases between. Germline assignment: CDR1 SNHLY and CDR2 FYNNEI. This chain's CDR3 is CASGVDYGYTF. The CDR3 DNA follows: TGTGCCAGCGGGGTCGACTATGGCTACACCTTC.

The rearrangement joins TRBV6-1 to TRBJ1-6, with 9 bases aligning to TRBD1. Per the germline V gene, CDR1 is MNHNS and CDR2 is SASEGT. The CDR3 sequence is 16 residues long. The V gene end was trimmed by 2 bases and the J gene end by 10 bases; junction bases not matched to a gene: 9. The CDR3 DNA reads as TGTGCCAGCAGTGAATGGTGGGACAGGGACCGATCACCCCTCCACTTT. The encoded protein is CASSEWWDRDRSPLHF.

This rearrangement joins TRBV27 to TRBJ2-5, with 13 bases lining up with TRBD2. The closer fit of TRBJ2-7 to the DNA end suggests the J call may be wrong. CDR1 and CDR2 (germline): MNHEY, SMNVEV (reference sequence). The CDR3 consists of 15 residues. The CDR3 coding sequence is TGTGCCAGCAGTTTGACTAGCGGGAGGCCCTACGAGCAGTACTTC. Its translation: CASSLTSGRPYEQYF.

The chain couples TRBV6-1 to TRBJ1-2; D gene ambiguous. The CDR3 loop spans 13 amino acids. Trimming shortened V by 4 bases and J by 5 bases, and 11 bases separated the two germline ends. The germline V gene has CDR1 MNHNS and CDR2 SASEGT. The CDR3 here is CASSVAEEYGYTF. DNA for the CDR3: TGTGCCAGCAGTGTTGCAGAGGAATATGGCTACACCTTC.

This rearrangement joins TRBV6-4 to TRBJ2-7, with 12 nucleotides matching TRBD1. Trimming took 6 bases from V and 6 from J; bases not matched to a gene: 3. The CDR3 runs 13 residues. In germline, CDR1 is MRHNA, CDR2 SNTAGT. The CDR3 DNA reads as TGTGCCAGCAGCCCGGGACAGGGGGCCGAGCAGTACTTC. It encodes CASSPGQGAEQYF.

CDR3: CASSLDPRSYNEQFF. CDR3 sequence (DNA): TGTGCCAGCAGCCTTGACCCCAGGTCCTACAATGAGCAGTTCTTC. The V and J genes are TRBV7-3 and TRBJ2-1; D gene ambiguous. Germline lookup yields CDR1 SGHTA and CDR2 FQGTGA. Trimming took off 5 bases at V and 1 base at J, with 12 bases between the two ends. The CDR3 covers 15 residues.

The CDR3 DNA sequence: TGTGCCAGCAGAACAGGGGGTATGGGCAATCAGCCCCAGCATTTT. Its protein product is CASRTGGMGNQPQHF. V gene TRBV6-5 combines with J gene TRBJ1-5; 8 bases agree with TRBD1. The CDR3 is made up of 15 amino acids. V was pared by 6 bases and J by 2 bases, with 6 bases of the junction left unmatched. Per germline, CDR1 MNHEY and CDR2 SVGAGI.

The count of this clone is one. This rearrangement joins TRBV9 to TRBJ1-1; D is perhaps TRBD1 (5 bases). CDR3 size: 13 residues. Trimming cost V 6 bases and J 2 bases, with 11 bases left between them. CDR1 SGDLS and CDR2 YYNGEE come from the germline V gene. CDR3 region: CASNLDSNTEAFF. As DNA, the CDR3 is TGTGCCAGCAACCTCGACAGTAACACTGAAGCTTTCTTT.

The rearrangement uses TRBV7-2 and TRBJ2-7; 7 bases agree with TRBD1. The CDR3 is 13 residues long. The J segment lost 3 bases and the V segment lost 1 base, leaving 0 bases of the junction unmatched. Germline V CDR1 and CDR2: SGHTA, FQGNSA. CDR3 amino acids: CASSLGTGYEQYF. In DNA form, the CDR3 reads TGTGCCAGCAGCTTAGGGACAGGCTACGAGCAGTACTTC.

V usage is TRBV4-1 and J usage is TRBJ1-2; D is possibly TRBD1 (6 bases). Trimming pared 0 bases from V and 0 bases from J, leaving 14 bases between. The germline CDR1 and CDR2 sequences are MGHRA and YSYEKL. The CDR3 has 17 amino acids. The CDR3 bases are TGCGCCAGCAGCCAAGATCGGCAGGGGATAGCTAACTATGGCTACACCTTC. As protein: CASSQDRQGIANYGYTF.

The DNA of the CDR3 is TGCGCCAGCGGACAGACACTGAGAGGCTACACCTTC. Its translation: CASGQTLRGYTF. The rearrangement links TRBV5-1 to TRBJ1-2; TRBD1 might be the D (6 bases). The CDR3 totals 12 residues. Trimming left V 7 bases short and J 8 bases short, with 15 bases between. The germline V gene encodes CDR1 SGHRS and CDR2 YFSETQ.

The genes are TRBV5-8 and TRBJ1-2; no definite D call. Looked up from germline, CDR1 is SGHTS and CDR2 is YDEGEE. V was shortened by 3 bases and J by 1 base, with 13 bases between the two germline ends. This CDR3 has 15 residues. The CDR3 is CASSWDLANNYGYTF. The CDR3 DNA sequence: TGTGCCAGCAGCTGGGATTTAGCCAATAACTATGGCTACACCTTC. The complete variable domain, with remaining parts taken from reference TRBV5-8 and TRBJ1-2, reads EAGVTQSPTHLIKTRGQQATLRCSPISGHTSVYWYQQALGLGLQFLLWYDEGEERNRGNFPPRFSGRQFPNYSSELNVNALELEDSALYLCASSWDLANNYGYTFGSGTRLTVV.

This sequence joins TRBV11-3 and TRBJ2-1; D may correspond to TRBD1 or TRBD2 (6 bases each). The V and J ends lost 0 bases and 0 bases respectively, with 12 bases between them. Germline CDR1 reads SGHNT; CDR2 reads YENEEA. This CDR3 spans 17 amino acids. As DNA, the CDR3 is TGTGCCAGCAGCTTAGACTCGGGGGCTTCCTCCTACAATGAGCAGTTCTTC. Translating it yields CASSLDSGASSYNEQFF.

This chain connects TRBV5-4 to TRBJ1-2; D is possibly TRBD1 (5 bases). Germline V gene sequence: CDR1 SGHNT, CDR2 YYREEE (reference sequence). This CDR3 has 14 amino acids. Trimming removed 5 bases from V and 8 bases from J, with 19 bases in between. CDR3 bases: TGTGCCAGCAGTCCAGGGCTTATCGGTCACGGCTACACCTTC. This encodes CASSPGLIGHGYTF. The full variable domain, in which reference TRBV5-4 and TRBJ1-2 provide the parts outside the CDR3, is ETGVTQSPTHLIKTRGQQVTLRCSSQSGHNTVSWYQQALGQGPQFIFQYYREEENGRGNFPPRFSGLQFPNYSSELNVNALELDDSALYLCASSPGLIGHGYTFGSGTRLTVV.

The J gene is TRBJ2-5, the V gene TRBV7-9; D is ambiguous. From germline, CDR1 is SEHNR and CDR2 FQNEAQ (reference sequence). V was cut by 2 bases and J by 2 bases, with 9 bases left in between. This CDR3 is built from 14 residues. CDR3 sequence: CASSLPSDQETQYF. The CDR3 nucleotides are TGTGCCAGCAGCTTACCAAGCGATCAAGAGACCCAGTACTTC.

The count of this clone is one. This chain joins TRBV7-2 and TRBJ2-3, with D possibly being TRBD2 (7 bases). The CDR3 covers 16 residues. The V and J ends lost 3 bases and 5 bases respectively, with 18 bases between them. CDR1 is SGHTA, CDR2 FQGNSA, per germline. The chain's CDR3 is CASSFRAGRGGDTQYF. The CDR3 DNA sequence: TGTGCCAGCAGCTTTCGAGCGGGAAGAGGGGGAGATACGCAGTATTTT.